The 17 T cell receptor beta chains reported below all come from one sample, sequenced in a study of human T cells and chemical hapten exposure. As for time point: pre-sensitization, week 0. Treatment given: therapeutic diphenylcyclopropenone sensitization with weekly scalp DPC. From the RACE reads, TCRdb called clonotypes with MiXCR, one entry per CDR3 protein. This sample has 80,000 to 95,000 distinct CDR3 sequences, with 9.6% found just once. Source: whole blood, taken in connection with sensitization to the hapten diphenylcyclopropenone (DPC). The receptors derive from a woman in her thirties or forties with alopecia areata. Some clones in this sample may be carry-over from other donors' samples.

This clonotype was seen repeatedly, ten times or more. The gene calls are TRBV7-2 and TRBJ2-5; weak D call: TRBD1 (5 bases). This CDR3 is built from 13 residues. V lost 6 bases to trimming and J lost 2 bases, with 10 bases between them. Germline values: CDR1 SGHTA, CDR2 FQGNSA. CDR3 sequence reads: CASSFGQQETQYF. The CDR3 region has the DNA TGTGCCAGCAGTTTCGGACAACAAGAGACCCAGTACTTC.

The J gene is TRBJ1-3, the V gene TRBV7-2; no clear D gene. The length of the CDR3 is 14 residues. Per germline, CDR1 SGHTA and CDR2 FQGNSA. V gave up 3 bases and J gave up 4 bases, with 10 bases separating them. CDR3 in amino acids: CASSLQTWGNTIYF. The CDR3 DNA sequence: TGTGCCAGCAGCTTGCAGACTTGGGGAAACACCATATATTTT. Full variable domain (outside the CDR3, taken from reference TRBV7-2 and TRBJ1-3): GAGVSQSPSNKVTEKGKDVELRCDPISGHTALYWYRQSLGQGLEFLIYFQGNSAPDKSGLPSDRFSAERTGGSVSTLTIQRTQQEDSAVYLCASSLQTWGNTIYFGEGSWLTVV.

This clonotype occurred many times. CDR3 loop: CASSFERGGLSSYEQYF. The CDR3 DNA sequence: TGTGCCAGCAGTTTTGAGCGGGGGGGGCTGTCTTCCTACGAGCAGTACTTC. V is TRBV12-3 or TRBV12-4 and J is TRBJ2-7; the match to TRBD2 covers 10 bases. The CDR3 runs 17 residues. The J segment lost 1 base and the V segment lost 3 bases, leaving 9 bases of the junction unmatched.

This clonotype was detected a few times. The chain recombines TRBV9 with TRBJ2-6; D gene ambiguous. V lost 0 bases, J lost 2 bases, and 9 bases lay in between. Germline CDR1 reads SGDLS; CDR2 reads YYNGEE. This CDR3 has 16 residues. CDR3 protein: CASSVAGLAGANVLTF. Written as DNA, the CDR3 is TGTGCCAGCAGCGTAGCCGGGCTAGCTGGGGCCAACGTCCTGACTTTC.

The sample holds many counts of this clonotype. The J gene is TRBJ2-7, the V gene TRBV6-2 or TRBV6-3; the D gene is possibly TRBD2 (6 bases). Germline V gene sequence: CDR1 MNHEY, CDR2 SVGEGT. V was trimmed by 8 bases and J by 2 bases, leaving 10 bases between them. This CDR3 region has 12 residues. In DNA form, the CDR3 reads TGTGCCAGCTCCAGACTAGCCTACGAGCAGTACTTC. It codes for CASSRLAYEQYF.

This clonotype has just a few counts. The chain carries TRBV18 and TRBJ2-5; D is undetermined. The CDR3 totals 14 residues. The V end was cut by 3 bases, the J end by 0 bases, with 8 bases between. Germline assignment: CDR1 KGHSH and CDR2 LQKENI. The CDR3, as DNA: TGTGCCAGCTCACCGGAGAATAACCAAGAGACCCAGTACTTC. Its protein is CASSPENNQETQYF.

This clonotype was counted a few times. The V gene is TRBV12-3 or TRBV12-4, the J gene TRBJ2-7, with 7 positions matching TRBD1. This CDR3 comprises 14 residues. V shed 7 bases, J shed 3 bases, and the junction held 9 bases outside the gene matches. The DNA of the CDR3 is TGTGCCAGCACCGGAGACAGGGTGTACTACGAGCAGTACTTC. Translating it yields CASTGDRVYYEQYF.

This clonotype was detected many times. The chain uses TRBV4-2 and TRBJ2-1; no reliable D call. Germline V gives CDR1 LGHNA, CDR2 YNFKEQ. V was trimmed by 1 base and J by 3 bases, leaving 4 bases between them. There are 13 residues in the CDR3. CDR3 DNA: TGTGCCAGCAGCCAAGGAGACTACAATGAGCAGTTCTTC. Translating gives CASSQGDYNEQFF.

This clonotype has at least ten counts. The rearrangement links TRBV2 to TRBJ1-1; no clear D gene. The CDR3 has 13 residues. V lost 8 bases, J lost 1 base, and 11 bases lay in between. From germline, CDR1 is SNHLY and CDR2 FYNNEI. The CDR3 nucleotides are TGTGCCAGCTGGGCCGAGGGGAACACTGAAGCTTTCTTT. As protein: CASWAEGNTEAFF.

This clonotype was seen at least ten times. The chain couples TRBV5-1 to TRBJ2-1; possible D gene TRBD2, 6 bases. V shed 2 bases and J shed 7 bases, with 13 bases lying between them. The germline V gene has CDR1 SGHRS and CDR2 YFSETQ. The CDR3 runs to 14 residues. The CDR3 DNA sequence: TGCGCCAGCAGCTTAGGGACTTTTGTAAATGAGCAGTTCTTC. It codes for CASSLGTFVNEQFF.

The CDR3 region is CATRSWGAGTGELFF. DNA of the CDR3: TGTGCCACCCGTTCTTGGGGGGCAGGCACCGGGGAGCTGTTTTTT. The rearrangement links TRBV24-1 to TRBJ2-2; possibly TRBD1 or TRBD2 for D (6 bases each). Germline assignment: CDR1 KGHDR and CDR2 SFDVKD. The CDR3 has 15 residues. The germline V and J ends were trimmed by 9 bases and 4 bases, with 17 bases remaining between them.

This clonotype came up many times. V and J are TRBV9 and TRBJ1-6; D unclear. Per germline, CDR1 SGDLS and CDR2 YYNGEE. V dropped 0 bases and J dropped 6 bases, with 7 bases sitting between them. The CDR3 runs to 14 residues. The CDR3 DNA reads as TGTGCCAGCAGCGTAGGGGTCTTTAATTCACCCCTCCACTTT. Translation: CASSVGVFNSPLHF.

This clonotype showed up just a few times. The chain combines TRBV11-2 with TRBJ2-1; D gene unclear. The CDR3 contains 12 residues. Germline lookup yields CDR1 SGHAT and CDR2 FQNNGV. V was pared by 5 bases and J by 9 bases, with 11 bases between. The CDR3 region is CASSRISGEQFF. DNA of the CDR3: TGTGCCAGCAGCCGCATATCGGGTGAGCAGTTCTTC.

V usage is TRBV7-3 and J usage is TRBJ2-7, with D tentatively TRBD1 (6 bases). This CDR3 has 15 amino acids. CDR1 and CDR2 (germline): SGHTA, FQGTGA. V lost 5 bases, J lost 2 bases, and 16 bases lay in between. The CDR3 DNA reads TGTGCCAGCAGCGTTAACCCCGGGACACCCTACGAGCAGTACTTC. Amino acids: CASSVNPGTPYEQYF.

This clonotype occurred many times. V and J are TRBV2 and TRBJ2-7, with 7 nucleotides matching TRBD2. The germline gives CDR1 SNHLY, CDR2 FYNNEI. CDR3 length: 14 residues. With V trimmed by 5 bases and J by 4 bases, 8 bases remained unmatched. CDR3 protein: CASSWGDYKYEQYF. As DNA, the CDR3 is TGTGCCAGCAGTTGGGGGGACTATAAGTACGAGCAGTACTTC.

This clonotype was counted at least ten times. This chain connects TRBV3-1 to TRBJ2-2, with D possibly being TRBD1 or TRBD2 (5 bases each). The CDR3 totals 15 residues. V lost 3 bases and J lost 3, with 11 bases in between. Germline V lookup: CDR1 LGHDT, CDR2 YNNKEL (reference sequence). The CDR3 protein is CASSQFGADTGELFF. CDR3 coding DNA: TGTGCCAGCAGCCAGTTCGGGGCGGACACCGGGGAGCTGTTTTTT. Based on the CDR3 plus reference TRBV3-1 and TRBJ2-2, the full variable domain is DTAVSQTPKYLVTQMGNDKSIKCEQNLGHDTMYWYKQDSKKFLKIMFSYNNKELIINETVPNRFSPKSPDKAHLNLHINSLELGDSAVYFCASSQFGADTGELFFGEGSRLTVL.

Here the CDR3 reads CASSPPAEGGHEQYF. The DNA for the CDR3 is TGTGCCAGCTCACCACCGGCGGAGGGAGGCCACGAGCAGTACTTC. The chain recombines TRBV18 with TRBJ2-7; tentatively, D is TRBD2 (6 bases). In germline, CDR1 is KGHSH, CDR2 LQKENI. This CDR3 spans 15 amino acids. The V end was cut by 0 bases, the J end by 5 bases, with 14 bases between.